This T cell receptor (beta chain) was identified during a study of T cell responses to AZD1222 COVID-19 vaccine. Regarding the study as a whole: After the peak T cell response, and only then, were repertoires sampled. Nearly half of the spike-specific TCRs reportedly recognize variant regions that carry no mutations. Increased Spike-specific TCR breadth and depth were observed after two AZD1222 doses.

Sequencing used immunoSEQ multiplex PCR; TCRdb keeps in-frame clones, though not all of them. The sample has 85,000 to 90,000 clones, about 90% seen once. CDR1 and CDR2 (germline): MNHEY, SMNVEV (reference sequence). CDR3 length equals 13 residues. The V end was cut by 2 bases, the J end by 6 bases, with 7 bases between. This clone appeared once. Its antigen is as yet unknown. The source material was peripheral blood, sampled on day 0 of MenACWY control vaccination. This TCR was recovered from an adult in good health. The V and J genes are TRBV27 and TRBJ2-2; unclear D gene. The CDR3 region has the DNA TGTGCCAGCAGTTTAGGCGAGGCCGGGGAGCTGTTTTTT. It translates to CASSLGEAGELFF.